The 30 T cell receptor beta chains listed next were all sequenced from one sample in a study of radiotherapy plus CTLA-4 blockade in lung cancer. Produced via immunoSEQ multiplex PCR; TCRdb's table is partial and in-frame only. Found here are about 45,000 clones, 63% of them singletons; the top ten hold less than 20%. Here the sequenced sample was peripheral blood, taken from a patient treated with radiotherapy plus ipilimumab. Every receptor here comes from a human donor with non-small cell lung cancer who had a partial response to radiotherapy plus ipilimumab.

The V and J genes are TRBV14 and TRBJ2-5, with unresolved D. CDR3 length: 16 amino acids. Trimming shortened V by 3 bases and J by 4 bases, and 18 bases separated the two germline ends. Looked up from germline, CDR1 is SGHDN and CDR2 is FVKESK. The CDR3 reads CASSHQTPPTAETQYF. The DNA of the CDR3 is TGTGCCAGCAGCCACCAGACTCCTCCAACGGCAGAGACCCAGTACTTC.

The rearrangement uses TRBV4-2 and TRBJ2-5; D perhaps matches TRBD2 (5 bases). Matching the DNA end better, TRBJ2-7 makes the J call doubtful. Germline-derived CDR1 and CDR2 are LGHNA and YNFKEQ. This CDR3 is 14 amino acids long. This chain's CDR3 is CASSQEAFHYEQYF. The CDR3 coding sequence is TGTGCCAGCAGCCAGGAGGCTTTCCACTACGAGCAGTACTTC.

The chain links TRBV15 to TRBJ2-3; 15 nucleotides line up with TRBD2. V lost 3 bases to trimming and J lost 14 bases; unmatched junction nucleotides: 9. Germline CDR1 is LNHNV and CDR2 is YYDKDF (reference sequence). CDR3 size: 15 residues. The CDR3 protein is CATSSPGLAGGRSYF. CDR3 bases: TGTGCCACCAGCAGCCCGGGACTAGCGGGAGGCAGGTCGTATTTT.

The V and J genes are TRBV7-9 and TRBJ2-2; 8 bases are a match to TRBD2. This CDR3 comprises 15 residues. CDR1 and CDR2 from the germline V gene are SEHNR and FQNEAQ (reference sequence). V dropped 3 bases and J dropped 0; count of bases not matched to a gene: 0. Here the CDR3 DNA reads TGTGCCAGCAGCTTGGGACTAGCGAACACCGGGGAGCTGTTTTTT. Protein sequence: CASSLGLANTGELFF.

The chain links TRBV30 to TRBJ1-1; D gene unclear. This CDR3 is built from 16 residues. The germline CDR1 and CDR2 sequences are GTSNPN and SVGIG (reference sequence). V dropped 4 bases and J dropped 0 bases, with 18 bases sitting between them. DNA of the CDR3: TGTGCCTGGATGATACAATCCTCTGCCATGAACACTGAAGCTTTCTTT. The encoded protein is CAWMIQSSAMNTEAFF. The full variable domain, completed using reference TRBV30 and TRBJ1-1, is SQTIHQWPATLVQPVGSPLSLECTVEGTSNPNLYWYRQAAGRGLQLLFYSVGIGQISSEVPQNLSASRPQDRQFILSSKKLLLSDSGFYLCAWMIQSSAMNTEAFFGQGTRLTVV.

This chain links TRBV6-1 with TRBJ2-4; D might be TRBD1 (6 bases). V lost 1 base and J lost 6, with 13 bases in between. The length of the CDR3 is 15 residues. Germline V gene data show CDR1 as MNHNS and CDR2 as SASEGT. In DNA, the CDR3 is TGTGCCAGCAGTGAAGGGGGCGCCAGGGGAAACATTCAGTACTTC. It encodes CASSEGGARGNIQYF.

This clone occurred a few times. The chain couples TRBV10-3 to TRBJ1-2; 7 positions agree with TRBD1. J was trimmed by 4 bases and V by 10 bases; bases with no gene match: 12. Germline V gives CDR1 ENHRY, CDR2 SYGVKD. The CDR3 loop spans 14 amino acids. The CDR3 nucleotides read TGTGCCAGCAGCCCGCAGGGGGGTGGCTATGGCTACACCTTC. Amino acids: CASSPQGGGYGYTF.

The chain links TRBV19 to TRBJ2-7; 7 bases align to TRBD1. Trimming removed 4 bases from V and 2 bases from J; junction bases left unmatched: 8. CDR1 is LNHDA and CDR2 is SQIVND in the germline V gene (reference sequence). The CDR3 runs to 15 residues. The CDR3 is CASSNKGALAYEQYF. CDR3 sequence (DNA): TGTGCCAGTAGTAATAAGGGGGCCTTGGCCTACGAGCAGTACTTC. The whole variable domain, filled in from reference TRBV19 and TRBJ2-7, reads DGGITQSPKYLFRKEGQNVTLSCEQNLNHDAMYWYRQDPGQGLRLIYYSQIVNDFQKGDIAEGYSVSREKKESFPLTVTSAQKNPTAFYLCASSNKGALAYEQYFGPGTRLTVT.

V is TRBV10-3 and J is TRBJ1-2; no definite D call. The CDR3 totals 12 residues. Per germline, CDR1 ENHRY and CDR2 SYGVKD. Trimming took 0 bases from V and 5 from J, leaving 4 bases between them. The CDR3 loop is CAISESPYGYTF. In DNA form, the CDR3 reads TGTGCCATCAGTGAGTCCCCGTATGGCTACACCTTC.

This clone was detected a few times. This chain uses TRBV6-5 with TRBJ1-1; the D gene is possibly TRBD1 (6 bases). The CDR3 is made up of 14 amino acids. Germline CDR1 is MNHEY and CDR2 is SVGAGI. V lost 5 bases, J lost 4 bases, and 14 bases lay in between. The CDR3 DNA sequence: TGTGCCAGCAGTGAGACAGGAAGATCCACTGAAGCTTTCTTT. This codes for CASSETGRSTEAFF.

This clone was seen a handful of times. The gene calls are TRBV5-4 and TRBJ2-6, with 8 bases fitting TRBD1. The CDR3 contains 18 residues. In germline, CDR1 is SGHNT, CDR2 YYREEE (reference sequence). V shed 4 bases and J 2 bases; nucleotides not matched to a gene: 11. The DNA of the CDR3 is TGTGCCAGCAGCCGGTTCGACAGGGGTTTGGCTGGGGCCAACGTCCTGACTTTC. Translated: CASSRFDRGLAGANVLTF.

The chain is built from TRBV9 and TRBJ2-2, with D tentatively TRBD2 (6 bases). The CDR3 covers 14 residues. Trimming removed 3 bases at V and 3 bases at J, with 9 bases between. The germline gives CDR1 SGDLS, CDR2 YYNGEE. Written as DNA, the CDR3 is TGTGCCAGCAGCGGAGGGAGGTACACCGGGGAGCTGTTTTTT. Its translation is CASSGGRYTGELFF.

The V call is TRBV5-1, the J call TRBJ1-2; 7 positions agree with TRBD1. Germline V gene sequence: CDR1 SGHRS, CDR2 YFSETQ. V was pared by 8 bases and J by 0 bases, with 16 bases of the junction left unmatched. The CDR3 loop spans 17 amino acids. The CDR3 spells CARLQRDRKSSNYGYTF. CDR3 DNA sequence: TGCGCCAGACTTCAAAGGGACAGAAAAAGTTCTAACTATGGCTACACCTTC.

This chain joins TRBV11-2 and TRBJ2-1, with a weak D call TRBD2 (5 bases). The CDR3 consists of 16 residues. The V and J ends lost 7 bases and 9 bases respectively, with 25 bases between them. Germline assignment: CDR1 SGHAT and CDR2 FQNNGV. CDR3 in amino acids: CASTLRLAGVPVEQFF. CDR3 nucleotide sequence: TGTGCCAGCACCCTTCGGCTTGCGGGTGTCCCGGTTGAGCAGTTCTTC.

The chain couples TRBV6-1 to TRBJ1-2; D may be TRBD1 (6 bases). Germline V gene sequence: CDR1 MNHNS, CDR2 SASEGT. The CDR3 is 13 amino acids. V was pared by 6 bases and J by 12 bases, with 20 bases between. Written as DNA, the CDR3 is TGTGCCAGCAGAAAACAGGGCTCCCGGCTGCACACCTTC. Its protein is CASRKQGSRLHTF.

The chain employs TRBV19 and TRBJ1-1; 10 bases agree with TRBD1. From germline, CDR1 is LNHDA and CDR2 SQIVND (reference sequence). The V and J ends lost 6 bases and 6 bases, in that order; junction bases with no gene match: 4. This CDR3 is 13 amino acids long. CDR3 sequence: CASRRQGASEAFF. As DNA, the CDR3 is TGTGCCAGTAGGAGACAGGGGGCTTCTGAAGCTTTCTTT.

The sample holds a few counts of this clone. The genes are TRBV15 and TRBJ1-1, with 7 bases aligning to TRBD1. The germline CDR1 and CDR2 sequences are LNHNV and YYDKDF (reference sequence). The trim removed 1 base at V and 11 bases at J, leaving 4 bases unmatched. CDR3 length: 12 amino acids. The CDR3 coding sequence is TGTGCCACCAGCAGAGCTACAGGGGTGGCTTTCTTT. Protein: CATSRATGVAFF.

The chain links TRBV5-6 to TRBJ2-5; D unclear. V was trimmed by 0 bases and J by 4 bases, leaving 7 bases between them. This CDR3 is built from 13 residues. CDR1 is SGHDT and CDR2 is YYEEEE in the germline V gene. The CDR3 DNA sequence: TGTGCCAGCAGCTTGGTGGCCCTAGAGACCCAGTACTTC. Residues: CASSLVALETQYF.

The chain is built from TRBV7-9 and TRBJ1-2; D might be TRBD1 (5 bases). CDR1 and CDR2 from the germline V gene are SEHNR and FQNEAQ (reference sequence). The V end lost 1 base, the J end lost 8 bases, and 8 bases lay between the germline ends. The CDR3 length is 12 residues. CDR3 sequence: CASSLEGVGYTF. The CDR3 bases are TGTGCCAGCAGCTTAGAAGGGGTGGGCTACACCTTC.

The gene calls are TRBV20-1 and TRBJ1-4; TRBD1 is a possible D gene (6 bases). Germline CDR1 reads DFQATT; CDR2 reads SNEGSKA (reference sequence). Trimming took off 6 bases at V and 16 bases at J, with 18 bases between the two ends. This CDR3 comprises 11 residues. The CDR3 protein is CSAPFTGIEFF. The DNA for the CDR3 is TGCAGTGCCCCTTTTACAGGGATAGAGTTTTTT.

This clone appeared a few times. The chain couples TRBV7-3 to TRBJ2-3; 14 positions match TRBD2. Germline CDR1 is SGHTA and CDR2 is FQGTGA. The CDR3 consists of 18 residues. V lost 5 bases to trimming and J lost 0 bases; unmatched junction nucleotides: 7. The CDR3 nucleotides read TGTGCCAGCAGCAGAGGGACTAGCGGGGGCCCTAGCACAGATACGCAGTATTTT. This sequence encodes CASSRGTSGGPSTDTQYF.

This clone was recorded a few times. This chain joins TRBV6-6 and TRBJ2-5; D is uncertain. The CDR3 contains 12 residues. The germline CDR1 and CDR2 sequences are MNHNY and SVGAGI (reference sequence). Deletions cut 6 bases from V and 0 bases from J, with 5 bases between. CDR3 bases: TGTGCCAGCAGCGGGTACCAAGAGACCCAGTACTTC. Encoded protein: CASSGYQETQYF.

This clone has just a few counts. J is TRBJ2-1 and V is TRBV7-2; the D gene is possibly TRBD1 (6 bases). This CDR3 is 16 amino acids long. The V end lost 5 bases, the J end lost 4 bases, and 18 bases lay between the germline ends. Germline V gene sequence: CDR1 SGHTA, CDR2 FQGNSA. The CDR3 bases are TGTGCCAGCAGCCCCCCAGGGGCGGCCACTTACAATGAGCAGTTCTTC. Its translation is CASSPPGAATYNEQFF.

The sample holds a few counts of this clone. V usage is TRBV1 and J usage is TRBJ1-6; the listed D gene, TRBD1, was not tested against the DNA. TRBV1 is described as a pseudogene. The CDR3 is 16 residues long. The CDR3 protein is CTSSQPPGTGDSPLHF. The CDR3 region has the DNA TGCACCAGCAGCCAACCCCCCGGGACAGGGGATTCACCCCTCCACTTT.

DNA for the CDR3: TGTGCCAGTAGTATTCAAGGGGGCGCCGGGTCAGTAGCCAAAAACATTCAGTACTTC. Translation: CASSIQGGAGSVAKNIQYF. The rearrangement links TRBV19 to TRBJ2-4, with 7 nucleotides matching TRBD1. CDR1 and CDR2 from the germline V gene are LNHDA and SQIVND (reference sequence). CDR3 length: 19 amino acids. After removal of 3 bases from V and 0 bases from J, the junction contained 14 bases not matched to a gene.

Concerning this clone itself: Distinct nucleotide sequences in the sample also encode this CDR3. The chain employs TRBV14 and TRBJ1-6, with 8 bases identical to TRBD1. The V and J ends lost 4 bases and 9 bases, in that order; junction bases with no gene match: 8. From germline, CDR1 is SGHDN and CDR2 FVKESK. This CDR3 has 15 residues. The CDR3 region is CASSPSGTGTSPLHF. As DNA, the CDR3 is TGTGCCAGCAGCCCAAGCGGGACAGGAACTTCACCCCTCCACTTT.

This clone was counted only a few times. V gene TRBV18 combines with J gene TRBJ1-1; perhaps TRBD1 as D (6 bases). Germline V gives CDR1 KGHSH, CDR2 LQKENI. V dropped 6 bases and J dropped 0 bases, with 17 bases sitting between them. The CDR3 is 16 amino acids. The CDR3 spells CASSPTGSGMNTEAFF. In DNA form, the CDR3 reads TGTGCCAGCTCCCCAACAGGGTCGGGGATGAACACTGAAGCTTTCTTT.

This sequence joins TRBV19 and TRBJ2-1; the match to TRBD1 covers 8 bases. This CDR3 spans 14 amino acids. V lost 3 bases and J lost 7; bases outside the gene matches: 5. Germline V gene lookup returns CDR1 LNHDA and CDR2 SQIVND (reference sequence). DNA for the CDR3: TGTGCCAGTAGTATCTGGACAGGGAGGAATGAGCAGTTCTTC. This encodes CASSIWTGRNEQFF.

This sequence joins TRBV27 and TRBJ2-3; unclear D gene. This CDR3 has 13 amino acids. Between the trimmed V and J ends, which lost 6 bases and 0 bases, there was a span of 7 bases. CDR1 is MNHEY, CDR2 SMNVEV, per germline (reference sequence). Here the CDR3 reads CASRHASTDTQYF. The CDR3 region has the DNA TGTGCCAGCAGACACGCTAGCACAGATACGCAGTATTTT.

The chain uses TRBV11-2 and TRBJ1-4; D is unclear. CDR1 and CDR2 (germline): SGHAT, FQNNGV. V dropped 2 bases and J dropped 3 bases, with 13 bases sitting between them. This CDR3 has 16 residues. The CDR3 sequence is CASSLNLPAPNEKLFF. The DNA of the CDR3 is TGTGCCAGCAGCTTAAACCTGCCTGCGCCTAATGAAAAACTGTTTTTT.